This T cell receptor beta chain was retrieved from a study of blood T cells in healthy people across ages. CDR1 is SGHTA and CDR2 is FQGNSA in the germline V gene. Trimming shortened V by 6 bases and J by 5 bases, and 14 bases separated the two germline ends. The length of the CDR3 is 15 residues. Through a sample-barcoded 5' primer and a J-beta primer mix, a second PCR was run for about 7 to 12 cycles. TCRdb used MiXCR to reprocess the 5' RACE reads, holding one entry per CDR3 protein. Of about 800,000 distinct CDR3 sequences listed, 58% are singletons. This receptor was obtained from a man aged 30-40 years in good health. The chain links TRBV7-2 to TRBJ1-6, with TRBD1 as a possible D gene (5 bases). The source material was blood. CDR3 sequence (DNA): TGTGCCAGCAGTCTCGGGGGGGGGGATAATTCACCCCTCCACTTT. As protein: CASSLGGGDNSPLHF.